One sample yielded the 16 T cell receptor beta chains listed below, sequenced in a study of blood T cell repertoires in COVID-19. Method: immunoSEQ multiplex PCR; TCRdb's copy keeps in-frame clones and lacks some. The table includes hundreds of thousands of clones, about 86% detected once. Sequencing was carried out using PBMCs or T cells enriched from blood (not recorded which). Every receptor here comes from a woman in her thirties or forties with acute COVID-19.

The V call is TRBV6-5, the J call TRBJ2-1, with a possible D match to TRBD2 (5 bases). The CDR3 runs 14 residues. Trimming removed 8 bases at V and 3 bases at J, with 14 bases between. From germline, CDR1 is MNHEY and CDR2 SVGAGI. CDR3 nucleotides: TGTGCCAGCTCGAGGGCAGGTAACTACAATGAGCAGTTCTTC. This codes for CASSRAGNYNEQFF.

The rearrangement uses TRBV7-2 and TRBJ2-5; the D gene is possibly TRBD1 (6 bases). CDR1 is SGHTA, CDR2 FQGNSA, per germline. The length of the CDR3 is 17 residues. The germline V and J ends were trimmed by 6 bases and 1 base, with 21 bases remaining between them. CDR3 bases: TGTGCCAGCAGTCAACCAAGACAGGCCCGATCCCAAGAGACCCAGTACTTC. It codes for CASSQPRQARSQETQYF.

Here the CDR3 DNA reads TGTGCCAGCAGCAACCCCGTGGGGGCGGCTAGCACAGATACGCAGTATTTT. This codes for CASSNPVGAASTDTQYF. V and J are TRBV11-2 and TRBJ2-3; possible D gene TRBD1, 6 bases. The germline gives CDR1 SGHAT, CDR2 FQNNGV. The CDR3 is made up of 17 amino acids. The V end was cut by 5 bases, the J end by 0 bases, with 18 bases between.

The chain joins TRBV19 to TRBJ2-7, with 8 bases lining up with TRBD2. Germline V lookup: CDR1 LNHDA, CDR2 SQIVND (reference sequence). The CDR3 is 17 amino acids. With V trimmed by 3 bases and J by 1 base, 11 bases remained unmatched. CDR3 nucleotide sequence: TGTGCCAGTAGTATCCTCGGAGGAGCGGGAGCTTCCTACGAGCAGTACTTC. Its protein product is CASSILGGAGASYEQYF.

The J gene is TRBJ1-5, the V gene TRBV28; D possibly corresponds to TRBD1 (5 bases). Germline V gives CDR1 MDHEN, CDR2 SYDVKM. The CDR3 totals 15 residues. Trimming stripped 8 bases from V and 0 bases from J, with 14 bases between. CDR3 sequence: CASFSGSYSNQPQHF. The CDR3 coding sequence is TGTGCCAGCTTCTCAGGGTCGTATAGCAATCAGCCCCAGCATTTT.

The chain employs TRBV7-9 and TRBJ2-1, with 11 positions matching TRBD2. This CDR3 is 16 amino acids long. V dropped 7 bases and J dropped 3; count of bases not matched to a gene: 8. CDR1 SEHNR and CDR2 FQNEAQ come from the germline V gene (reference sequence). The CDR3 coding sequence is TGTGCCAGCACCAAAAAAGGGACTAGCGGCTACAATGAGCAGTTCTTC. Encoded protein: CASTKKGTSGYNEQFF.

This chain joins TRBV9 and TRBJ2-3, with D perhaps matching TRBD2 (5 bases). The CDR3 has 16 residues. The V gene's germline CDR1 is SGDLS and CDR2 YYNGEE. The V gene lost 3 bases and the J gene lost 1 base, with 15 bases spanning the gap. The CDR3 coding sequence is TGTGCCAGCAGCGCCAGAGGGCCCGTGGGCACAGATACGCAGTATTTT. Translated: CASSARGPVGTDTQYF. The full variable domain, with the rest looked up from reference TRBV9 and TRBJ2-3, is DSGVTQTPKHLITATGQRVTLRCSPRSGDLSVYWYQQSLDQGLQFLIQYYNGEERAKGNILERFSAQQFPDLHSELNLSSLELGDSALYFCASSARGPVGTDTQYFGPGTRLTVL.

V gene TRBV12-3 or TRBV12-4 combines with J gene TRBJ2-1; D is unresolved. The CDR3 has 13 amino acids. V lost 1 base and J 6 bases, leaving 7 bases between the germline ends. CDR3 region: CASSLGGSNEQFF. The CDR3 coding sequence is TGTGCCAGCAGTTTAGGTGGTAGCAATGAGCAGTTCTTC.

This clone appeared a few times. The rearrangement links TRBV9 to TRBJ2-3; D gene ambiguous. Trimming removed 0 bases at V and 2 bases at J, with 4 bases between. The CDR3 extends over 13 amino acids. Germline V gene lookup returns CDR1 SGDLS and CDR2 YYNGEE. The CDR3 region is CASSVGDTDTQYF. In DNA, the CDR3 is TGTGCCAGCAGCGTAGGAGACACAGATACGCAGTATTTT.

Of note for this clone: This CDR3 is missing its conserved last phenylalanine or tryptophan, likely due to a read error. The limits of the CDR3 on the DNA are not certain, so only TCRdb's listed CDR3 is given. This chain links TRBV6-1 with TRBJ2-7; the listed D gene, TRBD2, was not tested against the DNA. Both ends counted, the CDR3 spans 12 residues. Germline loops: CDR1 MNHNS, CDR2 SASEGT. Here the CDR3 reads CASSDTGTSGEL.

The V call is TRBV10-3, the J call TRBJ2-7; 11 bases map to TRBD2. The germline V gene has CDR1 ENHRY and CDR2 SYGVKD. This CDR3 is built from 15 residues. With 7 bases clipped from V and 2 bases from J, the junction kept 7 bases outside the gene matches. The CDR3 nucleotides read TGTGCCATCATGGCACTAGCGGGAGTTACCTACGAGCAGTACTTC. Translation gives CAIMALAGVTYEQYF.

This chain links TRBV6-5 with TRBJ1-2; TRBD1 aligns across 7 bases. The CDR3 sequence is 15 residues long. Trimming cost V 4 bases and J 4 bases; bases outside gene matches: 9. Per germline, CDR1 MNHEY and CDR2 SVGAGI. CDR3 nucleotide sequence: TGTGCCAGCAGTTCCCCACGGGACAGTTTCTATGGCTACACCTTC. It codes for CASSSPRDSFYGYTF.

The chain's CDR3 is CASSLVHRVSEKRETQYF. The CDR3 nucleotides are TGTGCCAGCAGCTTGGTGCACAGGGTGAGTGAGAAAAGAGAGACCCAGTACTTC. The J gene is TRBJ2-5, the V gene TRBV5-6; D might be TRBD1 (6 bases). V was clipped by 0 bases and J by 4 bases, with 22 bases between them. The CDR3 spans 18 residues. Germline V lookup: CDR1 SGHDT, CDR2 YYEEEE.

V gene TRBV19 combines with J gene TRBJ2-1, with 7 bases matching TRBD2. V lost 8 bases, J lost 7 bases, and 5 bases stayed unmatched. CDR1 LNHDA and CDR2 SQIVND come from the germline V gene (reference sequence). This CDR3 is built from 12 residues. CDR3 in amino acids: CASANSGNEQFF. CDR3 nucleotides: TGTGCCAGTGCGAATAGCGGGAATGAGCAGTTCTTC.

The rearrangement uses TRBV29-1 and TRBJ2-1, with 10 nucleotides matching TRBD2. The CDR3 totals 14 residues. Germline values: CDR1 SQVTM, CDR2 ANQGSEA. V was pared by 7 bases and J by 10 bases, with 13 bases of the junction left unmatched. The DNA of the CDR3 is TGCAGCGGGCTTTGGAGCGGGAGGGCCGGGGAGCAGTTCTTC. Translating it yields CSGLWSGRAGEQFF.

The rearrangement uses TRBV19 and TRBJ2-1; 8 bases agree with TRBD1. This CDR3 contains 17 residues. Trimming took 5 bases from V and 3 from J; bases not matched to a gene: 12. Germline CDR1 LNHDA, CDR2 SQIVND (reference sequence). CDR3 in DNA: TGTGCCAGTAGTGAGGGTGCGAGGACAGGGAGCTACAATGAGCAGTTCTTC. Translated, it gives CASSEGARTGSYNEQFF.